This T cell receptor (beta chain) was documented in a study of post-analysis software for immune sequencing data (dated by TCRdb to 2013 to 2016). In terms of the full investigation: Relapsing-remitting, secondary progressive and progressive-relapsing multiple sclerosis were recorded as disease courses, and subtype annotation was lacking for some patients. Patient repertoires were compared against around twelve previously published healthy control repertoires from donors aged about 6 to 27 years. A subset of samples was prepared in parallel using single-end sample barcoding, then pooled and co-amplified after Illumina adapter ligation.

With regard to this clonotype: It lacks a known antigen. No much larger clone exists at a distance of one base, and base qualities are not known.

Libraries were constructed by PCR. TCRdb shows the sequencer as Illumina HiSeq 2500. Unique molecular identifiers were incorporated into TCR beta cDNA libraries to reduce PCR and sequencing biases. Every 1 to 10 million input T cells yielded roughly 500,000 cDNA molecules, meaning each molecule approximated one T cell. Patient libraries were prepared and sequenced with the same protocol used for the earlier healthy control dataset. Samples belonging to the same batch were prepared together, multiplexed and sequenced on a shared HiSeq lane. Per the authors' processing: Raw barcoded reads were processed with MIGEC, and single-read molecular identifier groups were discarded before consensus assembly and CDR3 extraction. VDJtools was used for post-analysis of the clonotype tables, with diversity normalized by down-sampling every dataset to the smallest sample size. Repertoire overlap clustering matched CDR3 amino acid but not nucleotide sequences to correct batch-related cross-sample contamination. TCRdb passed the public sequencing reads through fastp at Q25 and MiXCR, retaining productive beta sequences. Entries that share a CDR3 protein sequence are merged under the most common genes and DNA. Here the V and J calls rest on TCRdb's processing, not on the authors' analysis. This sample lists hundreds of thousands of distinct CDR3 sequences; about 53% were detected once. Of the sample, roughly 4.4% falls within the top ten clones.

Study-wide findings and limitations: Patients showed significantly higher frequencies than controls for a handful of TRBV segments, among them TRBV5-6, TRBV5-1 and TRBV20-1. Multiple sclerosis patients had significantly lower normalized Chao1 diversity than controls, a result that suggests substantial peripheral T-cell clonal expansion. The multiple sclerosis patient group was slightly younger than the control group. When samples were clustered directly using the F measure, samples prepared in the same batch co-clustered strongly, which prompted a batch-effect correction.

To demonstrate the VDJtools post-analysis software, TCR beta repertoires were profiled from the peripheral blood of 13 young patients with multiple sclerosis. Multiple sclerosis patients were children and adolescents aged roughly 6 to 17 years. The cysteine opens and the phenylalanine closes a CDR3 of 13 amino acids. Left in the record is the CDR3 DNA by itself, 39 bases read in frame from the first base. Looking up the germline V gene (reference sequence) yields CDR1 DFQATT and CDR2 SNEGSKA. This receptor chain uses TRBV20-1 and TRBJ2-4; 8 bases in the middle match TRBD1. The DNA end is more similar to TRBJ2-7, so the J call may be wrong. Source material: blood. This TCR was recovered from a girl under 18 with multiple sclerosis. The CDR3 protein is CSAQGAGSYEQYF. The DNA reads as follows: TGCAGTGCCCAGGGGGCTGGGTCCTACGAGCAGTACTTC.